This T cell receptor (beta chain) was captured by sequencing in a study of PD-1 blockade in mismatch repair-deficient tumors. Study in general: Patients had about a dozen mismatch repair-deficient cancer types, all previously treated and progressing. The study's findings and limits: Rapid post-treatment expansion, then contraction, generally preceding radiologic response, marked tumor-resident clones.

As regards this clone: Its antigen remains unknown.

All patients were mismatch repair deficient, assessed by either PCR or immunohistochemistry. TCR sequencing covered a few patients who responded to pembrolizumab. The V and J ends lost 3 bases and 0 bases respectively, with 10 bases between them. This CDR3 is built from 15 residues. Germline assignment: CDR1 SNHLY and CDR2 FYNNEI. Sequencing was performed with immunoSEQ multiplex PCR; in TCRdb, only in-frame clones are kept and a portion is missing. The sample consists of 120,000 or so clones, about 88% of them appearing once. The sequences come from peripheral blood, collected 44 weeks after starting pembrolizumab. The TCR comes from an adult with mismatch repair-deficient cancer. The rearrangement joins TRBV2 to TRBJ2-3; D unresolved. Here the CDR3 reads CASSDRFTSTDTQYF. CDR3 in DNA: TGTGCCAGCAGTGATAGGTTTACTAGCACAGATACGCAGTATTTT.